This T cell receptor beta chain was retrieved from a study of blood T cells in healthy people across ages. Study-wide results and limits: Naive and antigen-experienced cells were not separated, limiting conclusive comparison. A roughly linear fall in TCR beta diversity per million T cells was seen with increasing age. Investigators viewed diversity estimates from one million T cells as underestimates, the study reported. Fewer expanded clones and more diversity marked long-lived versus aged donors.

For the second PCR, which ran for roughly 7 to 11 cycles, a sample-barcoded 5' primer and a J-beta primer mix were used. TCRdb fed the 5' RACE reads into MiXCR, producing one record per CDR3 protein. Here the sample spans 950,000 to 1,200,000 distinct CDR3 sequences, approximately 38% being singletons. This clonotype was counted only a few times. The antigen is unknown. The sequence came from a man aged 18 to 30 in good health. The specimen was blood.

CDR3 region: CASSDRSNYGYTF. The CDR3 nucleotides read TGTGCCAGCAGCGATAGGTCTAACTATGGCTACACCTTC. The chain couples TRBV4-2 to TRBJ1-2, with D unresolved. The V end lost 5 bases, the J end lost 0 bases, and 7 bases lay between the germline ends. CDR3 length: 13 residues. The germline gives CDR1 LGHNA, CDR2 YNFKEQ.